The next 20 T cell receptor beta chains were all read from a single sample in a study of OX40 agonist ivuxolimab in advanced cancers. Profiled with immunoSEQ multiplex PCR; TCRdb holds only in-frame clones, not every one. This table holds tens of thousands of clones, under 90% found once. The sequenced sample was CD4+ or CD8+ T cells sorted from blood, obtained in a trial of the OX40 agonist ivuxolimab. Source of these receptors: an adult with an advanced solid tumor such as melanoma, head and neck, liver or kidney cancer.

This rearrangement joins TRBV7-6 to TRBJ1-1, with D maybe TRBD1 (5 bases). The CDR3 has 14 residues. CDR1 SGHVS and CDR2 FNYEAQ come from the germline V gene. Trimming left V 0 bases short and J 0 bases short, with 5 bases between. CDR3 nucleotide sequence: TGTGCCAGCAGCTTAGCGGGGGTGAACACTGAAGCTTTCTTT. Its translation: CASSLAGVNTEAFF.

This clone appeared once. V gene TRBV7-9 combines with J gene TRBJ2-1; weak D call: TRBD2 (6 bases). The CDR3 extends over 17 amino acids. Germline values: CDR1 SEHNR, CDR2 FQNEAQ (reference sequence). V shed 1 base and J shed 5 bases, with 18 bases lying between them. The CDR3 loop is CASSLDEGGTYDNEQFF. As DNA, the CDR3 is TGTGCCAGCAGCTTAGACGAGGGTGGGACTTACGACAATGAGCAGTTCTTC.

The chain is built from TRBV11-2 and TRBJ1-1; D call uncertain. This CDR3 is built from 12 residues. V was clipped by 2 bases and J by 6 bases, with 7 bases between them. Germline V gives CDR1 SGHAT, CDR2 FQNNGV. The CDR3 sequence is CASSLIGAEAFF. The CDR3 coding sequence is TGTGCCAGCAGCTTAATTGGGGCTGAAGCTTTCTTT.

The chain recombines TRBV11-2 with TRBJ1-4; 11 bases line up with TRBD1. J lost 8 bases, V lost 4 bases, and 12 bases had no gene match. The CDR3 contains 17 residues. The germline V gene encodes CDR1 SGHAT and CDR2 FQNNGV. CDR3 nucleotides: TGTGCCAGCAGCTCGCGGGACAGGGGGAGAATCGAGGAAAAACTGTTTTTT. Amino acids: CASSSRDRGRIEEKLFF. The full variable domain, with the rest looked up from reference TRBV11-2 and TRBJ1-4, is EAGVAQSPRYKIIEKRQSVAFWCNPISGHATLYWYQQILGQGPKLLIQFQNNGVVDDSQLPKDRFSAERLKGVDSTLKIQPAKLEDSAVYLCASSSRDRGRIEEKLFFGSGTQLSVL.

This chain uses TRBV19 with TRBJ1-1; unclear D gene. V was shortened by 5 bases and J by 0 bases, with 16 bases between the two germline ends. The CDR3 consists of 16 residues. CDR1 is LNHDA and CDR2 is SQIVND in the germline V gene (reference sequence). The CDR3, as DNA: TGTGCCAGTAGTGCGACCGGGGAGACTGTGAACACTGAAGCTTTCTTT. Its protein product is CASSATGETVNTEAFF. Variable domain in full (rest from reference TRBV19 and TRBJ1-1): DGGITQSPKYLFRKEGQNVTLSCEQNLNHDAMYWYRQDPGQGLRLIYYSQIVNDFQKGDIAEGYSVSREKKESFPLTVTSAQKNPTAFYLCASSATGETVNTEAFFGQGTRLTVV.

CDR3 bases: TGCAGCGTTGCCGGGACAGCTCAGGGGAACTACGAGCAGTACTTC. Protein product: CSVAGTAQGNYEQYF. The chain combines TRBV29-1 with TRBJ2-7; 7 bases match TRBD1. J lost 3 bases, V lost 4 bases, and 12 bases had no gene match. Germline CDR1 is SQVTM and CDR2 is ANQGSEA. There are 15 residues in the CDR3.

This chain links TRBV27 with TRBJ2-1, with TRBD2 matching 7 bases. Unmatched junction bases numbered 4, after V lost 2 bases and J lost 0 bases. CDR1 and CDR2 from the germline V gene are MNHEY and SMNVEV (reference sequence). The CDR3 runs 16 residues. DNA for the CDR3: TGTGCCAGCAGTTTAAGGGCGGGGGTCTCCTACAATGAGCAGTTCTTC. Amino acids: CASSLRAGVSYNEQFF.

The chain has TRBV27 and TRBJ1-1; D is uncertain. V lost 3 bases and J 7 bases, leaving 6 bases between the germline ends. This CDR3 is built from 11 residues. In germline, CDR1 is MNHEY, CDR2 SMNVEV (reference sequence). This chain's CDR3 is CASSLEGEAFF. Written as DNA, the CDR3 is TGTGCCAGCAGTTTGGAGGGTGAAGCTTTCTTT.

This rearrangement joins TRBV15 to TRBJ2-3; TRBD1 agrees at 7 bases. Germline assignment: CDR1 LNHNV and CDR2 YYDKDF (reference sequence). With 5 bases clipped from V and 0 bases from J, the junction kept 2 bases outside the gene matches. CDR3 length: 14 residues. CDR3 nucleotide sequence: TGTGCCACCAGCGACAGGGATAGCACAGATACGCAGTATTTT. The encoded protein is CATSDRDSTDTQYF.

This rearrangement joins TRBV28 to TRBJ2-3; D remains ambiguous. V was trimmed by 3 bases and J by 2 bases, leaving 9 bases between them. The CDR3 consists of 14 residues. Germline assignment: CDR1 MDHEN and CDR2 SYDVKM. The CDR3 DNA sequence: TGTGCCAGCAGTTTCGCATCGCTCACAGATACGCAGTATTTT. It codes for CASSFASLTDTQYF.

The genes are TRBV11-2 and TRBJ1-1; no clear D gene. The germline V gene encodes CDR1 SGHAT and CDR2 FQNNGV. The CDR3 is made up of 11 amino acids. V lost 9 bases, J lost 0 bases, and 5 bases lay in between. The CDR3 DNA is TGTGCCAGTGGCATGAACACTGAAGCTTTCTTT. Protein product: CASGMNTEAFF.

The V gene is TRBV5-4, the J gene TRBJ1-1, with a weak D call TRBD1 (6 bases). V shed 4 bases and J shed 0 bases, with 13 bases lying between them. The V gene's germline CDR1 is SGHNT and CDR2 YYREEE (reference sequence). CDR3 size: 15 residues. In DNA, the CDR3 is TGTGCCAGCAGCCCCCCCGACAGGATGAACACTGAAGCTTTCTTT. Amino acids: CASSPPDRMNTEAFF.

The table lists this clone with a count of one. CDR3 protein: CATSQWNEQFF. CDR3 in DNA: TGTGCCACCAGCCAGTGGAATGAGCAGTTCTTC. The rearrangement uses TRBV15 and TRBJ2-1; no definite D call. The CDR3 runs 11 residues. The V and J ends lost 5 bases and 7 bases respectively, with 6 bases between them. From germline, CDR1 is LNHNV and CDR2 YYDKDF (reference sequence).

The count of this clone is one. V usage is TRBV9 and J usage is TRBJ2-5; D is ambiguous. CDR3 size: 15 residues. Germline assignment: CDR1 SGDLS and CDR2 YYNGEE. V was pared by 0 bases and J by 2 bases, with 11 bases between. The CDR3 DNA reads TGTGCCAGCAGCGTAGGCGCTTATCATCAAGAGACCCAGTACTTC. This codes for CASSVGAYHQETQYF.

This clone has only a few counts. The J gene is TRBJ1-2, the V gene TRBV28, with TRBD1 matching over 9 bases. J lost 12 bases, V lost 6 bases, and 8 bases had no gene match. This CDR3 spans 12 amino acids. Germline lookup yields CDR1 MDHEN and CDR2 SYDVKM. The CDR3: CASSPLGQGHTF. For the CDR3, the DNA is TGTGCCAGCAGCCCCTTGGGACAGGGACACACCTTC.

This clone was picked up one time. This chain uses TRBV27 with TRBJ1-5, with 8 bases aligning to TRBD1. Looked up from germline, CDR1 is MNHEY and CDR2 is SMNVEV (reference sequence). Trimming removed 1 base from V and 10 bases from J; junction bases left unmatched: 12. CDR3 length equals 16 residues. CDR3 nucleotides: TGTGCCAGCAGTTTATTGTCCGCGGGACAGGTAGCCCCCCAGCATTTT. It encodes CASSLLSAGQVAPQHF.

By frequency in the sample, this clone is medium-sized. The genes are TRBV6-5 and TRBJ1-1; D remains ambiguous. Germline assignment: CDR1 MNHEY and CDR2 SVGAGI. Deletions cut 0 bases from V and 7 bases from J, with 15 bases between. This CDR3 region has 15 residues. The CDR3, as DNA: TGTGCCAGCAGTTACTCGAGCGAAAAGGCTGGTGAAGCTTTCTTT. Its translation is CASSYSSEKAGEAFF.

DNA for the CDR3: TGTGCCAGCAGCTTGGGCCTAGCGGGTCACGAGCAGTACGTC. Amino acid sequence: CASSLGLAGHEQYV. The chain combines TRBV5-5 with TRBJ2-7; 8 nucleotides align to TRBD2. Germline-derived CDR1 and CDR2 are SGHKS and YYEKEE (reference sequence). Trimming at V came to 0 bases and at J to 5 bases, leaving 4 bases not matched to a gene. CDR3 size: 14 residues.

In DNA, the CDR3 is TGCGCCAGCAGCCAAGAGGGACACAAGGACACTGAAGCTTTCTTT. Its protein is CASSQEGHKDTEAFF. V and J are TRBV4-1 and TRBJ1-1; tentative D call: TRBD1 (6 bases). There are 15 residues in the CDR3. Germline values: CDR1 MGHRA, CDR2 YSYEKL. V was pared by 0 bases and J by 3 bases, with 11 bases between.

The chain links TRBV6-1 to TRBJ2-2; D remains ambiguous. Germline assignment: CDR1 MNHNS and CDR2 SASEGT. The CDR3 runs to 12 residues. V was trimmed by 1 base and J by 13 bases, leaving 10 bases between them. CDR3 in DNA: TGTGCCAGCAGTGAAGGGGCCCGAGCGCTGTTTTTT. Translation gives CASSEGARALFF.